Included here is one TCR beta chain sequence, with context. The target antigen is unknown. This record belongs to a study of lymphopenia after photon versus proton radiotherapy. Findings of the study overall: Survival link was tested only in deceased patients; proton benefit remains a possibility.

Per the germline V gene, CDR1 is KGHSH and CDR2 is LQKENI. The CDR3 spans 14 residues. V was cut by 2 bases and J by 3 bases, with 11 bases left in between. Clones were read by immunoSEQ multiplex PCR, and TCRdb kept only the in-frame ones, dropping some. The sample contains 45,000 to 65,000 clones, 92% of which appear only once. V usage is TRBV18 and J usage is TRBJ2-7; D might be TRBD1 (6 bases). The sample here was peripheral blood, taken from a patient treated with photon-based radiotherapy. The TCR was taken from a woman aged 40 to 50 with cholangiocarcinoma. CDR3 coding DNA: TGTGCCAGCTCACCAGGACAGAGAAACTACGAGCAGTACTTC. Amino acid sequence: CASSPGQRNYEQYF. The whole variable domain, remainder taken from reference TRBV18 and TRBJ2-7, is NAGVMQNPRHLVRRRGQEARLRCSPMKGHSHVYWYRQLPEEGLKFMVYLQKENIIDESGMPKERFSAEFPKEGPSILRIQQVVRGDSAAYFCASSPGQRNYEQYFGPGTRLTVT.